This TCR beta chain is from a study of blood T cell repertoires in COVID-19. About the research overall: Specimens from acute and convalescent COVID-19 originated in the United States, Italy and Spain.

Sequencing used immunoSEQ multiplex PCR; TCRdb keeps in-frame clones, though not all of them. The table lists over 130,000 clones, about 87% of them singletons. Germline-derived CDR1 and CDR2 are SGHVS and FQNEAQ. Unmatched junction bases numbered 12, after V lost 4 bases and J lost 5 bases. The CDR3 runs 16 residues. V gene TRBV7-8 combines with J gene TRBJ2-7; TRBD1 matches 9 bases. The origin of this receptor is a human donor with COVID-19, enrolled during active disease. The donor label of this sample is uncertain. Sequencing used peripheral blood. Written as DNA, the CDR3 is TGTGCCAGCAGCTATAACCTAGGACAGGGGCCAAACGAGCAGTACTTC. This gives the protein CASSYNLGQGPNEQYF.